This T cell receptor (beta chain) was captured in a study of blood T cell repertoires in COVID-19. About the research overall: Researchers got acute and convalescent COVID-19 samples from the United States, Italy and Spain. PBMCs, B-cell-depleted T cells, or T cells provided the cDNA or gDNA that made up the material.

Assay: immunoSEQ multiplex PCR; the TCRdb copy retains only in-frame clones and omits some. This sample has about 200,000 clones, with roughly 86% found just once. J gave up 4 bases and V 2 bases, and 8 bases lay outside the gene matches. The V gene's germline CDR1 is MNHEY and CDR2 SVGAGI. The CDR3 has 16 amino acids. The sample consisted of peripheral blood. The sequence came from a young man with active or convalescent COVID-19. This rearrangement joins TRBV6-5 to TRBJ2-5, with 9 bases matching TRBD1. The CDR3 reads CASSYTYGTGIETQYF. In nucleotides, the CDR3 is TGTGCCAGCAGTTACACGTACGGGACAGGGATAGAGACCCAGTACTTC.